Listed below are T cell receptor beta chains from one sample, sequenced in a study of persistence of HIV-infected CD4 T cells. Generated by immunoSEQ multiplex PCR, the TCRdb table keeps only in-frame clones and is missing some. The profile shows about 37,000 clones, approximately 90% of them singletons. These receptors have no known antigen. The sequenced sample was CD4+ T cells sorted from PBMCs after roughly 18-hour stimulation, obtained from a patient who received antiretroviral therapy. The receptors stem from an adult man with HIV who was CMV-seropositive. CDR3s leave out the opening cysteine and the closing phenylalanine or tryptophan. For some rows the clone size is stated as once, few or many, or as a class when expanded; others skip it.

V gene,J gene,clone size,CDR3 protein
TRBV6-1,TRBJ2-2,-,ASSEGSGRTGELF
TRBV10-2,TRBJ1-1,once,ASRPLQNTEAF
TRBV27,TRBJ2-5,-,ASSSLRLAGGPETQY
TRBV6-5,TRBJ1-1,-,ASSYSLQGGNTEAF
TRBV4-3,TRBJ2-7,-,ASSQGGGGGYEQY
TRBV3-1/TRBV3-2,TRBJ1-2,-,ASRGTYGYT
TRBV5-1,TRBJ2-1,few,ASSLRTGGSYNEQF
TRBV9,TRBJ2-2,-,ASSGALSQGATGELF
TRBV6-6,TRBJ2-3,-,ASSYGADRTDTQY
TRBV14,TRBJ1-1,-,ASSRGGRNTEAF
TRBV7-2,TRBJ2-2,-,ASTRLGQNTGELF
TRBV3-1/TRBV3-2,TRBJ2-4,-,ASSQESVDGKNIQY
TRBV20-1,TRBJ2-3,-,SASSGLAGRGRADTQY
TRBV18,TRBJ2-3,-,ASSVASSTDTQY
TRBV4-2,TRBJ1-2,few,ASSQGGGGFYGYT
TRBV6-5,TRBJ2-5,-,ASTHGGETQY
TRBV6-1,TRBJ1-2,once,ASSEAQGRVGYT
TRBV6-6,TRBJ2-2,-,ASSYGTAGELF
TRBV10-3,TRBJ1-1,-,AIRQGASTEAF
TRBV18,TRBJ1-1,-,ASSPGADTEAF
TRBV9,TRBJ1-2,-,ASSVETGNYGYT
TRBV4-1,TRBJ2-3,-,ASSQGPSTPSTDTQY
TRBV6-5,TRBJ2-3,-,ASRQGYLDTQY
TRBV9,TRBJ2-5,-,ASSVDGTGVGETQY
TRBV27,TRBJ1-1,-,ASSPRQGNTEAF
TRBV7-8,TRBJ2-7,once,ASSLVVSSYEQY
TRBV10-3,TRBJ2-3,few,AISRGGAGTDTQY
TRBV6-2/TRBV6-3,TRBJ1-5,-,ASSQGGQPQH